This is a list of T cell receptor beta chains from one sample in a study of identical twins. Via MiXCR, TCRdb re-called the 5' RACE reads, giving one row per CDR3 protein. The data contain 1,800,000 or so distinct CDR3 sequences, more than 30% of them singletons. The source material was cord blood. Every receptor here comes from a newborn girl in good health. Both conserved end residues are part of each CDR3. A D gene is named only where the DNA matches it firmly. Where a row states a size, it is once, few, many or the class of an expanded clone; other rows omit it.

CDR3nt: TGTGCCAGCAGTTTAAGGGCCAGGGAAAAACTGTTTTTT; CDR3aa: CASSLRAREKLFF; abundance: few; j_gene: TRBJ1-4; v_gene: TRBV12-3/TRBV12-4; d_gene: .
CDR3nt: TGTGCCAGCCTCCGGGCTCAATCCTACGAGCAGTACTTC; CDR3aa: CASLRAQSYEQYF; abundance: .; j_gene: TRBJ2-7; v_gene: TRBV2; d_gene: .
CDR3nt: TGTGCCAGCAGTGAACCAGGGGCCCTGAACACTGAAGCTTTCTTT; CDR3aa: CASSEPGALNTEAFF; abundance: few; j_gene: TRBJ1-1; v_gene: TRBV25-1; d_gene: .
CDR3nt: TGTGCCAGCAGACCGGACAGGGAGAGGGGGAAACTGTTTTTT; CDR3aa: CASRPDRERGKLFF; abundance: .; j_gene: TRBJ1-4; v_gene: TRBV6-5; d_gene: TRBD1
CDR3nt: TGTGCCAGCAGGTTCGGGACATATGGTTCACCCCTCCACTTT; CDR3aa: CASRFGTYGSPLHF; abundance: few; j_gene: TRBJ1-6; v_gene: TRBV12-3/TRBV12-4; d_gene: .
CDR3nt: TGTGCCAGCAGCTCAGACCCAACAGGGTTGGAAATACTGTTTTTT; CDR3aa: CASSSDPTGLEILFF; abundance: .; j_gene: TRBJ1-4; v_gene: TRBV11-1; d_gene: .
CDR3nt: TGTGCCAGCGGGATAGCGGGGGGATTCTACGAGCAGTACTTC; CDR3aa: CASGIAGGFYEQYF; abundance: .; j_gene: TRBJ2-7; v_gene: TRBV12-3/TRBV12-4; d_gene: TRBD2
CDR3nt: TGTGCCAGCAGCTTAGCAGGGGACAGGTTCAATTCACCCCTCCACTTT; CDR3aa: CASSLAGDRFNSPLHF; abundance: .; j_gene: TRBJ1-6; v_gene: TRBV7-6; d_gene: TRBD1
CDR3nt: TGCGCCAGCAGCCCCCGGACAGGGGTGGGTTATGAGCAGTACTTC; CDR3aa: CASSPRTGVGYEQYF; abundance: .; j_gene: TRBJ2-5; v_gene: TRBV5-1; d_gene: TRBD1
CDR3nt: TGTGCCAGCATTACAGGGGGCTCCTACGAGCAGTACTTC; CDR3aa: CASITGGSYEQYF; abundance: .; j_gene: TRBJ2-7; v_gene: TRBV2; d_gene: TRBD1
CDR3nt: TGTGCCAGCAGCTTAGCGTCCCTTCGACAGGCTTCTAACTATGGCTACACCTTC; CDR3aa: CASSLASLRQASNYGYTF; abundance: few; j_gene: TRBJ1-2; v_gene: TRBV7-9; d_gene: .
CDR3nt: TGCAGTGCTACCCTTACAGGGAGTGATGGCTACACCTTC; CDR3aa: CSATLTGSDGYTF; abundance: .; j_gene: TRBJ1-2; v_gene: TRBV20-1; d_gene: .
CDR3nt: TGTGCCAGCAGCCAAGAGCTAACCCCGCAGGATACGCAGTATTTT; CDR3aa: CASSQELTPQDTQYF; abundance: many; j_gene: TRBJ2-3; v_gene: TRBV4-2; d_gene: .
CDR3nt: TGTGCCAGCAGTCATAGACAAAATCAGCCCCAGCATTTT; CDR3aa: CASSHRQNQPQHF; abundance: .; j_gene: TRBJ1-5; v_gene: TRBV6-6; d_gene: .
CDR3nt: TGTGCCAGCAGTTCGAGACTAGCGGGGGGGACCCTAGCCAAAAACATTCAGTACTTC; CDR3aa: CASSSRLAGGTLAKNIQYF; abundance: few; j_gene: TRBJ2-4; v_gene: TRBV12-3/TRBV12-4; d_gene: TRBD2
CDR3nt: TGTGCCAGCAGCCCAAACTCACCGGGACTAGCGATACCCTACAATGAGCAGTTCTTC; CDR3aa: CASSPNSPGLAIPYNEQFF; abundance: .; j_gene: TRBJ2-1; v_gene: TRBV21-1; d_gene: .
CDR3nt: TGTGCCAGCAGCTTGAGGGACAGGGTTTCGTTACGCTCGAACACTGAAGCTTTCTTT; CDR3aa: CASSLRDRVSLRSNTEAFF; abundance: few; j_gene: TRBJ1-1; v_gene: TRBV5-6; d_gene: TRBD1
CDR3nt: TGTGCCAGCAGCCAGAGGGAGGGCTTCTACAATGAGCAGTTCTTC; CDR3aa: CASSQREGFYNEQFF; abundance: .; j_gene: TRBJ2-1; v_gene: TRBV4-2; d_gene: TRBD2
CDR3nt: TGCAGTGACCTGGGTGGGGGCTCCTACGAGCAGTACTTC; CDR3aa: CSDLGGGSYEQYF; abundance: .; j_gene: TRBJ2-7; v_gene: TRBV20-1; d_gene: .
CDR3nt: TGTGCCAGTAGTATCGATGAGCAGTACTTC; CDR3aa: CASSIDEQYF; abundance: .; j_gene: TRBJ2-5; v_gene: TRBV19; d_gene: .
CDR3nt: TGTGCCAGCAGTTTAAGGTACGGACTCAATGAGCAGTTCTTC; CDR3aa: CASSLRYGLNEQFF; abundance: .; j_gene: TRBJ2-1; v_gene: TRBV28; d_gene: .
CDR3nt: TGCGCCAGCAGCTACACAGCGGGGGGCCTGCCAGATACGCAGTATTTT; CDR3aa: CASSYTAGGLPDTQYF; abundance: .; j_gene: TRBJ2-3; v_gene: TRBV5-1; d_gene: TRBD2
CDR3nt: TGTGCCAGCAGCGTATTCAGAGATCAAGAGACCCAGTACTTC; CDR3aa: CASSVFRDQETQYF; abundance: few; j_gene: TRBJ2-5; v_gene: TRBV9; d_gene: .
CDR3nt: TGCAGTGTTCGCAGGGCGCGTAGCACTGAAGCTTTCTTT; CDR3aa: CSVRRARSTEAFF; abundance: once; j_gene: TRBJ1-1; v_gene: TRBV20-1; d_gene: .
CDR3nt: TGCGCCAGCAGCTTGGACAGGCTTCCTGAAAAACTGTTTTTT; CDR3aa: CASSLDRLPEKLFF; abundance: .; j_gene: TRBJ1-4; v_gene: TRBV5-1; d_gene: .
CDR3nt: TGTGCCAGCAGTTACATAAGCGGGACCTACGAGCAGTACTTC; CDR3aa: CASSYISGTYEQYF; abundance: few; j_gene: TRBJ2-7; v_gene: TRBV6-5; d_gene: TRBD2
CDR3nt: TGTGCCAGCAGCTTAGTAGGGGGAACAGGGAACGAAAAACTGTTTTTT; CDR3aa: CASSLVGGTGNEKLFF; abundance: .; j_gene: TRBJ1-4; v_gene: TRBV7-2; d_gene: .
CDR3nt: TGTGCCAGCAGCACACGGGACGGTATCGGAGAGACCCAGTACTTC; CDR3aa: CASSTRDGIGETQYF; abundance: .; j_gene: TRBJ2-5; v_gene: TRBV5-4; d_gene: .
CDR3nt: TGTGCCATCAGTGCGGTGGGAACTAATGAAAAACTGTTTTTT; CDR3aa: CAISAVGTNEKLFF; abundance: .; j_gene: TRBJ1-4; v_gene: TRBV10-3; d_gene: .
CDR3nt: TGTGCCAGCAGCGTAGCTACAACAGGGAAACCAGATACGCAGTATTTT; CDR3aa: CASSVATTGKPDTQYF; abundance: .; j_gene: TRBJ2-3; v_gene: TRBV9; d_gene: .
CDR3nt: TGCGGTGCTAGAGCAGCCAGTTTCTACAATGAGCAGTACTTC; CDR3aa: CGARAASFYNEQYF; abundance: .; j_gene: TRBJ2-5; v_gene: TRBV20-1; d_gene: .
CDR3nt: TGTGCCAGCAGTGGGAGCATCCCCTCCTACGAGCAGTACTTC; CDR3aa: CASSGSIPSYEQYF; abundance: .; j_gene: TRBJ2-7; v_gene: TRBV25-1; d_gene: .
CDR3nt: TGTGCCAGCAGCCTGCTCCTAGGCACAGATACGCAGTATTTT; CDR3aa: CASSLLLGTDTQYF; abundance: .; j_gene: TRBJ2-3; v_gene: TRBV14; d_gene: .
CDR3nt: TGTGCCAGCAGTGAAGAGACCCAGTACTTC; CDR3aa: CASSEETQYF; abundance: many; j_gene: TRBJ2-5; v_gene: TRBV2; d_gene: .
CDR3nt: TGTGCCAGCAGCTTAGTTTCCGGGACAGGGGGCACAGATACGCAGTATTTT; CDR3aa: CASSLVSGTGGTDTQYF; abundance: many; j_gene: TRBJ2-3; v_gene: TRBV7-2; d_gene: TRBD1
CDR3nt: TGCAGTGCACCAGACCGGGGACAGAAAACGCAGTATTTT; CDR3aa: CSAPDRGQKTQYF; abundance: .; j_gene: TRBJ2-3; v_gene: TRBV20-1; d_gene: TRBD1
CDR3nt: TGTGCCAGCAGCCCCGGGATAAAGGGCACTGAAGCTTTCTTT; CDR3aa: CASSPGIKGTEAFF; abundance: .; j_gene: TRBJ1-1; v_gene: TRBV7-9; d_gene: .
CDR3nt: TGTGCCAGCAGCTTAGGTAAAGGTGAAACCTACGAGCAGTACTTC; CDR3aa: CASSLGKGETYEQYF; abundance: many; j_gene: TRBJ2-7; v_gene: TRBV7-9; d_gene: .
CDR3nt: TGCAGTGCTTCAATGGGAGATACGCAGTATTTT; CDR3aa: CSASMGDTQYF; abundance: few; j_gene: TRBJ2-3; v_gene: TRBV20-1; d_gene: .
CDR3nt: TGTGCCGGCAGTCGTAAGTCCACAGATACGCAGTATTTT; CDR3aa: CAGSRKSTDTQYF; abundance: .; j_gene: TRBJ2-3; v_gene: TRBV27; d_gene: .
CDR3nt: TGCGCCAGCAGCTTGGTCCCCCCTTTGACAGGGATGGCCTCCTACGAGCAGTACTTC; CDR3aa: CASSLVPPLTGMASYEQYF; abundance: few; j_gene: TRBJ2-7; v_gene: TRBV5-1; d_gene: TRBD1
CDR3nt: TGTGCCAGTAGTATTGGTCGCGAGCAGTACTTC; CDR3aa: CASSIGREQYF; abundance: few; j_gene: TRBJ2-7; v_gene: TRBV19; d_gene: .
CDR3nt: TGTGCCAGCAGTGAAATGGGCCCCCCTCATGAGCAGTTCTTC; CDR3aa: CASSEMGPPHEQFF; abundance: few; j_gene: TRBJ2-1; v_gene: TRBV2; d_gene: .
CDR3nt: TGTGCCAGCAGCAAAGCGCCCAGGTACCCGGGTTGCAATCAGCCCCAGCATTTT; CDR3aa: CASSKAPRYPGCNQPQHF; abundance: few; j_gene: TRBJ1-5; v_gene: TRBV21-1; d_gene: .
CDR3nt: TGTGCCAGCAGCTTCACCGGGACAGGGACAGCTAACTATGGCTACACCTTC; CDR3aa: CASSFTGTGTANYGYTF; abundance: .; j_gene: TRBJ1-2; v_gene: TRBV7-9; d_gene: TRBD1
CDR3nt: TGTGCCAGCAACGACAGGGGGGAGAACACTGAAGCTTTCTTT; CDR3aa: CASNDRGENTEAFF; abundance: .; j_gene: TRBJ1-1; v_gene: TRBV6-4; d_gene: TRBD1